The next 28 T cell receptor beta chains were all read from a single sample in a study of shared clonotypes between healthy human individuals (dated by TCRdb to about 2020). Receptors were amplified or captured by the immunoSEQ multiplex PCR assay. In its TCRdb copy, this immuneACCESS table keeps in-frame sequences only and misses some clones. Where compared with another copy, unresolved V genes explain less than half of these, and the others have no known cause. This sample gives about 2.3 million clones in total; 92% of them show up just once. Together, the top ten hold more than 0.35% of the sample. Sequencing was carried out using naive CD4+ T cells from PBMCs. The cell subset or site label of this sample denotes: CD45RA+ positively selected. These receptors came from a man younger than 30 in good health. Some clones in this sample may be carry-over from other donors' samples.

V is TRBV7-9 and J is TRBJ2-1; TRBD2 matches at 8 bases. Germline V gene lookup returns CDR1 SEHNR and CDR2 FQNEAQ (reference sequence). This CDR3 is built from 15 residues. Losses at the gene ends were 1 base for V and 7 bases for J; bases not matched to a gene: 6. The CDR3: CASSLGGGRRNEQFF. In DNA form, the CDR3 reads TGTGCCAGCAGCTTAGGGGGCGGGAGGCGGAATGAGCAGTTCTTC.

The chain joins TRBV6-1 to TRBJ2-1, with D possibly matching TRBD2 (5 bases). CDR1 is MNHNS and CDR2 is SASEGT in the germline V gene. The CDR3 totals 14 residues. V was shortened by 6 bases and J by 11 bases, with 20 bases between the two germline ends. CDR3 DNA sequence: TGTGCCAGCAGCGCCCCTCTGAGGGATGTGAAGCAGTTCTTC. Protein: CASSAPLRDVKQFF.

This chain links TRBV19 with TRBJ2-2; 9 positions match TRBD2. This CDR3 contains 18 residues. The V gene end was trimmed by 6 bases and the J gene end by 5 bases; junction bases not matched to a gene: 16. Germline V gene data show CDR1 as LNHDA and CDR2 as SQIVND (reference sequence). CDR3 nucleotides: TGTGCCAGTAGCAGGAGTAGCGGGAGATCTGAGGTGACCGGGGAGCTGTTTTTT. This encodes CASSRSSGRSEVTGELFF.

The chain carries TRBV6-1 and TRBJ1-5, with D hard to call. This CDR3 contains 11 residues. V lost 6 bases and J 9 bases, leaving 9 bases between the germline ends. Germline-derived CDR1 and CDR2 are MNHNS and SASEGT. The CDR3 spells CASRGAAPQHF. CDR3 in DNA: TGTGCCAGCAGAGGCGCAGCGCCCCAGCATTTT.

The sample holds one count of this clone. The CDR3: CASTVRGGEGELFF. CDR3 bases: TGTGCCAGCACTGTTCGGGGCGGCGAGGGGGAACTGTTTTTT. This chain uses TRBV6-1 with TRBJ1-4, with D perhaps matching TRBD1 (6 bases). V lost 7 bases to trimming and J lost 12 bases, with 21 bases between them. This CDR3 contains 14 residues. The V gene's germline CDR1 is MNHNS and CDR2 SASEGT.

The rearrangement uses TRBV9 and TRBJ1-1; 10 bases line up with TRBD1. The germline gives CDR1 SGDLS, CDR2 YYNGEE. Trimming at V came to 3 bases and at J to 4 bases, leaving 6 bases not matched to a gene. The CDR3 runs to 15 residues. This CDR3 is CASSAGTGVVTEAFF. The CDR3 nucleotides read TGTGCCAGCAGCGCTGGGACAGGGGTTGTCACTGAAGCTTTCTTT.

This clone was observed a single time. The genes are TRBV6-1 and TRBJ2-7; 7 bases line up with TRBD1. V lost 7 bases to trimming and J lost 2 bases; unmatched junction nucleotides: 5. The CDR3 runs 13 residues. Germline loops: CDR1 MNHNS, CDR2 SASEGT. This CDR3 is CASTRDRTYEQYF. The CDR3 coding sequence is TGTGCCAGCACCAGGGACAGAACCTACGAGCAGTACTTC.

The chain couples TRBV6-1 to TRBJ2-7, with D tentatively TRBD2 (6 bases). The CDR3 totals 14 residues. The germline V gene encodes CDR1 MNHNS and CDR2 SASEGT. The V gene lost 5 bases and the J gene lost 4 bases, with 15 bases spanning the gap. The CDR3 nucleotides read TGTGCCAGCAGTTTGGGGAAGGGGACTTACGAGCAGTACTTC. It encodes CASSLGKGTYEQYF.

In the case of this clone: Other DNA sequences in the sample encode the same CDR3. The rearrangement links TRBV18 to TRBJ2-5; TRBD1 agrees at 8 bases. V lost 2 bases to trimming and J lost 2 bases; unmatched junction nucleotides: 1. The CDR3 contains 14 residues. Looked up from germline, CDR1 is KGHSH and CDR2 is LQKENI. CDR3 in amino acids: CASSPGTGQETQYF. The CDR3 nucleotides are TGTGCCAGCTCACCAGGGACAGGACAAGAGACCCAGTACTTC.

This clone has a handful of counts. This chain links TRBV4-1 with TRBJ1-1; the D is unclear. V shed 4 bases and J shed 5 bases, with 11 bases lying between them. CDR3 length equals 13 residues. Germline V CDR1 and CDR2: MGHRA, YSYEKL. CDR3 sequence: CASSPFYSTEAFF. In DNA form, the CDR3 reads TGCGCCAGCAGCCCTTTTTATTCGACTGAAGCTTTCTTT.

The rearrangement links TRBV5-4 to TRBJ1-2; possible D gene TRBD1, 6 bases. V was cut by 2 bases and J by 3 bases, with 8 bases left in between. Germline CDR1 and CDR2: SGHNT and YYREEE (reference sequence). The CDR3 length is 13 residues. The CDR3 sequence: CASSFAGDYGYTF. The DNA of the CDR3 is TGTGCCAGCAGCTTCGCAGGGGACTATGGCTACACCTTC.

The sample holds one count of this clone. V is TRBV11-2 and J is TRBJ1-3; no definite D call. Germline CDR1 is SGHAT and CDR2 is FQNNGV. Deletions cut 5 bases from V and 3 bases from J, with 17 bases between. CDR3 length: 16 amino acids. CDR3 amino acids: CASSLQLGPNGNTIYF. In DNA, the CDR3 is TGTGCCAGCAGCCTACAACTGGGCCCGAATGGAAACACCATATATTTT.

This rearrangement joins TRBV5-4 to TRBJ2-1; D unclear. CDR3 size: 12 residues. Between the trimmed V and J ends, which lost 0 bases and 8 bases, there was a span of 6 bases. The germline CDR1 and CDR2 sequences are SGHNT and YYREEE (reference sequence). CDR3 DNA sequence: TGTGCCAGCAGCTTGGTGTGGGATGAGCAGTTCTTC. It translates to CASSLVWDEQFF. The full variable domain, completed using reference TRBV5-4 and TRBJ2-1, is ETGVTQSPTHLIKTRGQQVTLRCSSQSGHNTVSWYQQALGQGPQFIFQYYREEENGRGNFPPRFSGLQFPNYSSELNVNALELDDSALYLCASSLVWDEQFFGPGTRLTVL.

For this clone: Distinct nucleotide sequences in the sample also encode this CDR3. The chain carries TRBV5-1 and TRBJ2-7; D uncertain. The V and J ends lost 4 bases and 0 bases respectively, with 5 bases between them. Germline CDR1 and CDR2: SGHRS and YFSETQ. CDR3 size: 12 residues. CDR3 sequence reads: CASSQSSYEQYF. CDR3 in DNA: TGCGCCAGCAGCCAAAGCTCCTACGAGCAGTACTTC.

In its sample, this clone was seen a few times. The rearrangement uses TRBV6-6 and TRBJ1-1, with 8 nucleotides matching TRBD1. CDR1 and CDR2 from the germline V gene are MNHNY and SVGAGI (reference sequence). V dropped 6 bases and J dropped 1; count of bases not matched to a gene: 1. The CDR3 runs to 13 residues. CDR3 nucleotides: TGTGCCAGCAGAACAGGGGGGAACACTGAAGCTTTCTTT. As protein: CASRTGGNTEAFF.

This chain joins TRBV6-1 and TRBJ2-3; TRBD2 matches at 8 bases. After removal of 4 bases from V and 1 base from J, the junction contained 7 bases not matched to a gene. CDR3 length equals 16 residues. Per the germline V gene, CDR1 is MNHNS and CDR2 is SASEGT. CDR3 coding DNA: TGTGCCAGCAGTGCCTACTTGCGGGGGGGCACAGATACGCAGTATTTT. As protein: CASSAYLRGGTDTQYF.

About this clone itself: Different DNA sequences within this sample yield the same CDR3. In nucleotides, the CDR3 is TGCGCCAGCAAATCCGGGACAGGGTCCTACGAGCAGTACTTC. Translated: CASKSGTGSYEQYF. The genes are TRBV5-1 and TRBJ2-7, with 9 bases identical to TRBD1. The CDR3 has 14 residues. Trimming cost V 6 bases and J 1 base; bases outside gene matches: 5. Per the germline V gene, CDR1 is SGHRS and CDR2 is YFSETQ.

The chain links TRBV18 to TRBJ2-7; 9 nucleotides agree with TRBD1. V lost 4 bases, J lost 5 bases, and 6 bases stayed unmatched. Per germline, CDR1 KGHSH and CDR2 LQKENI. The length of the CDR3 is 14 residues. The CDR3 spells CASSLGTGSDEQYF. The CDR3, as DNA: TGTGCCAGCTCACTTGGGACAGGGTCGGACGAGCAGTACTTC.

CDR3 residues: CASSLTPRTELGSPLHF. CDR3 in DNA: TGCGCCAGCAGCTTGACCCCAAGGACAGAGCTGGGATCACCCCTCCACTTT. V gene TRBV5-1 combines with J gene TRBJ1-6; D is perhaps TRBD1 (6 bases). Germline CDR1 reads SGHRS; CDR2 reads YFSETQ. This CDR3 has 17 amino acids. V shed 1 base and J shed 10 bases, with 21 bases lying between them.

A remark on this clone: Other DNA sequences in this specimen translate into the identical CDR3. This chain uses TRBV5-1 with TRBJ2-5; no reliable D call. The CDR3 sequence is 13 residues long. V was pared by 0 bases and J by 2 bases, with 5 bases between. Germline V CDR1 and CDR2: SGHRS, YFSETQ. CDR3 sequence (DNA): TGCGCCAGCAGCTTGGACCGGCAAGAGACCCAGTACTTC. This codes for CASSLDRQETQYF.

This chain uses TRBV5-1 with TRBJ1-1; D is undetermined. Germline V CDR1 and CDR2: SGHRS, YFSETQ. The V and J ends lost 5 bases and 2 bases respectively, with 10 bases between them. The CDR3 totals 13 residues. CDR3 region: CASSLITNTEAFF. The CDR3 DNA is TGCGCCAGCAGTTTAATAACTAACACTGAAGCTTTCTTT.

This clone has a single count. The V gene is TRBV7-2, the J gene TRBJ2-3, with unresolved D. Germline assignment: CDR1 SGHTA and CDR2 FQGNSA. This CDR3 is built from 15 residues. Deletions cut 5 bases from V and 2 bases from J, with 14 bases between. The CDR3 DNA reads TGTGCCAGCAGCCCCCAGTGGGCAATCACAGATACGCAGTATTTT. Translation gives CASSPQWAITDTQYF. The variable domain in full, completed from reference TRBV7-2 and TRBJ2-3, reads GAGVSQSPSNKVTEKGKDVELRCDPISGHTALYWYRQSLGQGLEFLIYFQGNSAPDKSGLPSDRFSAERTGGSVSTLTIQRTQQEDSAVYLCASSPQWAITDTQYFGPGTRLTVL.

As regards this clone: The sample contains more than one DNA sequence encoding this CDR3. V usage is TRBV6-1 and J usage is TRBJ1-2; TRBD1 is a possible D gene (5 bases). Trimming cost V 2 bases and J 3 bases, with 7 bases left between them. Germline lookup yields CDR1 MNHNS and CDR2 SASEGT. The CDR3 totals 13 residues. CDR3 sequence reads: CASSEQGDYGYTF. CDR3 in DNA: TGTGCCAGCAGTGAACAGGGCGACTATGGCTACACCTTC.

CDR3 nucleotide sequence: TGTGCCAGCAGCTCAGACAGGGAAAACATTCAGTACTTC. Translating it yields CASSSDRENIQYF. The chain carries TRBV7-9 and TRBJ2-4; 7 bases map to TRBD1. The CDR3 runs 13 residues. The germline gives CDR1 SEHNR, CDR2 FQNEAQ (reference sequence). Trimming removed 4 bases from V and 5 bases from J; junction bases left unmatched: 2.

The chain carries TRBV5-6 and TRBJ1-3; 8 bases map to TRBD1. The CDR3 consists of 14 residues. The ends lost 4 bases at V and 4 bases at J; junction bases unmatched: 4. Germline V lookup: CDR1 SGHDT, CDR2 YYEEEE. The CDR3 bases are TGTGCCAGCAGCGAACAGGGGGGCGGAAACACCATATATTTT. The encoded protein is CASSEQGGGNTIYF.

This clone was recorded once. The chain links TRBV6-5 to TRBJ2-7; TRBD1 matches 11 bases. The CDR3 has 14 residues. Germline assignment: CDR1 MNHEY and CDR2 SVGAGI. With V trimmed by 7 bases and J by 5 bases, 7 bases remained unmatched. The CDR3 DNA reads as TGTGCCAGCAAACCGGGACAGGGGGAAGACGAGCAGTACTTC. It codes for CASKPGQGEDEQYF.

This sequence joins TRBV19 and TRBJ2-2; no definite D call. The germline gives CDR1 LNHDA, CDR2 SQIVND (reference sequence). Trimming removed 1 base from V and 0 bases from J, with 9 bases in between. This CDR3 spans 16 amino acids. In DNA form, the CDR3 reads TGTGCCAGTAGTATAGTCCGGGCGCCGAACACCGGGGAGCTGTTTTTT. It specifies CASSIVRAPNTGELFF.

In the case of this clone: This specimen includes other DNA sequences encoding the same CDR3. The rearrangement joins TRBV29-1 to TRBJ2-7; 8 bases are shared with TRBD1. Trimming cost V 6 bases and J 2 bases; bases outside gene matches: 3. CDR1 and CDR2 (germline): SQVTM, ANQGSEA. CDR3 length equals 12 residues. This CDR3 reads CSVGQGTYEQYF. The CDR3 nucleotides read TGCAGCGTCGGACAGGGAACCTACGAGCAGTACTTC.